This T cell receptor beta chain appears in the sequencing data of a study of cytomegalovirus exposure and HLA in healthy donors. Study observations and caveats: Analyses of presence and absence presupposed an approximately uniform sequencing depth across donors.

Trimming removed 8 bases at V and 3 bases at J, with 17 bases between. Germline V lookup: CDR1 MNHNS, CDR2 SASEGT. The CDR3 loop spans 14 amino acids. Both 60 Vbeta primers and 13 Jbeta primers went into the PCR. Repertoires were generated with immunoSEQ multiplex PCR, while TCRdb's copy carries only in-frame clones and drops some. The table gives approximately 70,000 clones; the top ten clones make up about 5% of it. As to this clone: The antigen remains unidentified.

This chain links TRBV6-1 with TRBJ2-7; no firm D call. Sequencing was done on a sample of PBMCs. This TCR was recovered from a woman between 40 and 55 years old in good health and CMV-seropositive. CDR3 protein: CASPTGEPYYEQYF. The CDR3 DNA follows: TGTGCCAGCCCCACTGGAGAGCCTTACTACGAGCAGTACTTC.